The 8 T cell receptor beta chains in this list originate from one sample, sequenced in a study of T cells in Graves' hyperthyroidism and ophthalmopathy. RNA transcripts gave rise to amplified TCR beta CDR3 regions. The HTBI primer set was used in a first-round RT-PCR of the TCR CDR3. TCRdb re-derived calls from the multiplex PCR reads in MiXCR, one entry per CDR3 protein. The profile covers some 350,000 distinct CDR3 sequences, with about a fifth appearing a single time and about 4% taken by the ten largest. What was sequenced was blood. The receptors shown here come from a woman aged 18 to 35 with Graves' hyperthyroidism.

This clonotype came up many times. The CDR3: CATSDKYRDRETQYF. The CDR3 DNA is TGTGCCACCAGTGATAAATACAGGGACCGGGAGACCCAGTACTTC. The rearrangement joins TRBV24-1 to TRBJ2-5; D might be TRBD1 (6 bases). The CDR3 loop spans 15 amino acids. Trimming removed 3 bases at V and 5 bases at J, with 15 bases between. Germline V CDR1 and CDR2: KGHDR, SFDVKD.

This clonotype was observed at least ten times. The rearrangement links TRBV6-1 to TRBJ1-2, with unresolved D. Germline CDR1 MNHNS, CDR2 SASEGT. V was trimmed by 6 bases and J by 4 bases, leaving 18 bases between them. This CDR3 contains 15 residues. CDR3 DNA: TGTGCCAGCAGCGCCGGGCCCCTCGCGGGCTATGGCTACACCTTC. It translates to CASSAGPLAGYGYTF.

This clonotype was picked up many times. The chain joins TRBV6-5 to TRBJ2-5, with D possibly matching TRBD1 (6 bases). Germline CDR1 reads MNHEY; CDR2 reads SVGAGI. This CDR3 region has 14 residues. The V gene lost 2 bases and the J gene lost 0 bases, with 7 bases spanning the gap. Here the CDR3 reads CASSYGDNQETQYF. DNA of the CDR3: TGTGCCAGCAGTTACGGGGACAACCAAGAGACCCAGTACTTC.

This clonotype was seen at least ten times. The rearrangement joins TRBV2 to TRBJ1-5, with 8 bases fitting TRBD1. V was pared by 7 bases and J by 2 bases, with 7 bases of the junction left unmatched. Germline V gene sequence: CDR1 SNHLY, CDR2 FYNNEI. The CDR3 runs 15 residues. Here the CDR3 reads CASMADRGGNQPQHF. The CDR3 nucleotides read TGTGCCAGCATGGCCGACAGGGGAGGCAATCAGCCCCAGCATTTT.

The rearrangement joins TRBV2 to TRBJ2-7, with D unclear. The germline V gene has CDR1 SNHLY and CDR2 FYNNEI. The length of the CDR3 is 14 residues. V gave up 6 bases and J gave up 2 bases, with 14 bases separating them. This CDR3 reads CASRPRADPYEQYF. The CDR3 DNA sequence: TGTGCCAGCAGACCCCGGGCAGACCCCTACGAGCAGTACTTC.

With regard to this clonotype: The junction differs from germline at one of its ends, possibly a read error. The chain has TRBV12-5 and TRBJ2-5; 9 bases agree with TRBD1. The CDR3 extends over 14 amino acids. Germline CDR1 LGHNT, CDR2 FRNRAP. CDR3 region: CASGLGQGEETKYF. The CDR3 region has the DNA TGTGCTAGTGGACTGGGACAGGGTGAAGAGACCAAGTACTTC.

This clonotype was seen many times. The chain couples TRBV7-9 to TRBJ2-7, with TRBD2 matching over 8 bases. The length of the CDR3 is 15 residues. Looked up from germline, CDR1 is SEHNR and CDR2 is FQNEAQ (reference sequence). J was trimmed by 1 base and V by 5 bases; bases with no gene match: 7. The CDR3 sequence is CASSISGEVSYEQYF. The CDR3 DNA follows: TGTGCCAGCAGCATTAGCGGGGAGGTTTCCTACGAGCAGTACTTC.

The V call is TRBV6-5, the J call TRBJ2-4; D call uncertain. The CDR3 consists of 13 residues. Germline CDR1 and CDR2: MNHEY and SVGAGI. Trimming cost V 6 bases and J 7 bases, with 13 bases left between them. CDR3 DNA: TGTGCCAGCAGCCTCCGGCCTAGGAACATTCAGTACTTC. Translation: CASSLRPRNIQYF.